A selection of T cell receptor beta chains follows, all from one sample in a study of blood T cell repertoires in COVID-19. Libraries were prepared by immunoSEQ multiplex PCR; TCRdb keeps only in-frame clonotypes and omits some of them. The sample includes fewer than 350,000 clones, 90% of them seen just once. Material for sequencing was PBMCs or T cells enriched from blood (not recorded which). These receptors all stem from a woman aged 18 to 35 with acute COVID-19. The CDR3 runs from the conserved cysteine through the conserved F or W. D genes are given only for firm matches. Expanded clones get a size class; other rows say once, few or many, or leave the size out.

V gene	J gene	D gene	clone size	CDR3 DNA	CDR3 protein
TRBV3-1/TRBV3-2	TRBJ2-2	TRBD2	-	TGTGCCAGCAGCCAGGAACGGTGGGGACTAGGGAACACCGGGGAGCTGTTTTTT	CASSQERWGLGNTGELFF
TRBV5-1	TRBJ1-3	-	-	TGCGCCAGCACACAAGGAAACACCATATATTTT	CASTQGNTIYF
TRBV7-7	TRBJ2-1	TRBD1	-	TGTGCTAGCAGCCCTACAGGGGGCGCTGATCTTACTGAGCAGTTCTTC	CASSPTGGADLTEQFF
TRBV9	TRBJ2-1	TRBD2	-	TGTGCCAGCAGCGGGACTAGCGGGAGGGCCTATGAGCAGTTCTTC	CASSGTSGRAYEQFF
TRBV2	TRBJ1-4	-	-	TGTGCCAGCAAAGGACAGCCTACAACTAATGAAAAACTGTTTTTT	CASKGQPTTNEKLFF
TRBV18	TRBJ2-1	TRBD1	once	TGTGCCAGCTCACGCGGGGACAGGGTTCCCCTCTACAATGAGCAGTTCTTC	CASSRGDRVPLYNEQFF
TRBV14	TRBJ2-1	-	-	TGTGCCAGCAGCCGTTATACGGGGAGCTCCTACAATGAGCAGTTCTTC	CASSRYTGSSYNEQFF
TRBV5-1	TRBJ1-2	TRBD1	-	TGCGCCAGCAGCCCGGGGACAGGAATTTATGGCTACACCTTC	CASSPGTGIYGYTF
TRBV30	TRBJ2-3	TRBD2	-	TGTGCCTGGAGACTAGCGGGAGCCACAGATACGCAGTATTTT	CAWRLAGATDTQYF
TRBV7-2	TRBJ2-2	-	-	TGTGCCAGCAGGCCGACTAGGAACACCGGGGAGCTGTTTTTT	CASRPTRNTGELFF
TRBV14	TRBJ1-2	-	-	TGTGCCAGCAGCCCGGACAACATCTATGGCTACACCTTC	CASSPDNIYGYTF
TRBV18	TRBJ2-1	-	-	TGTGCCAGCTCACCAAATTACAGGAGATCCTACAATGAGCAGTTCTTC	CASSPNYRRSYNEQFF
TRBV9	TRBJ2-7	-	-	TGTGCCAGCAGCGTAGGGACAGGGAGGGGCTACGAGCAGTACTTC	CASSVGTGRGYEQYF
TRBV6-5	TRBJ1-3	-	-	TGTGCCAGCGCCCAACTGGGGCAGGTGGGAAACACCATATATTTT	CASAQLGQVGNTIYF
TRBV7-8	TRBJ1-2	-	-	TGTGCCAGCAGCCCATTCCTCCGAGGGTATGGCTACACCTTC	CASSPFLRGYGYTF
TRBV3-1/TRBV3-2	TRBJ1-1	-	-	TGTGCCAGCAGCCAAGGAACGGGGAACACTGAAGCTTTCTTT	CASSQGTGNTEAFF
TRBV18	TRBJ2-1	TRBD2	-	TGTGCCAGCTCACCACTTCCCGGGACTAGCGGGATCTACAATGAGCAGTTCTTC	CASSPLPGTSGIYNEQFF
TRBV6-5	TRBJ1-6	-	-	TGTGCCAGCAACGGCCGGAGCTCCTATAATTCACCCCTCCACTTT	CASNGRSSYNSPLHF
TRBV27	TRBJ2-1	-	-	TGTGCCAGCAGTTTTGAGGGCGCTTTTTCGCGTGCCGGGGAATCTTACAATGAGCAGTTCTTC	CASSFEGAFSRAGESYNEQFF
TRBV3-1/TRBV3-2	TRBJ2-1	TRBD2	-	TGTGCCAGCAGCCAAGCGGGAGGGACCTACAATGAGCAGTTCTTC	CASSQAGGTYNEQFF
TRBV7-3	TRBJ2-1	TRBD2	few	TGTGCCAGCAGCTTATTCGGGGGCGAACTAGCGGGGAACAATGAGCAGTTCTTC	CASSLFGGELAGNNEQFF
TRBV4-3	TRBJ1-1	TRBD1	-	TGCGCCAGCAGCCAAGATTATCGGGACAGGGGGAACACTGAAGCTTTCTTT	CASSQDYRDRGNTEAFF
TRBV5-1	TRBJ1-2	TRBD1	once	TGCGCCAGCAGCCCCGGACAGGGGGCCTATGGCTACACCTTC	CASSPGQGAYGYTF
TRBV6-5	TRBJ2-1	-	-	TGTGCCAGCAGTTACGGGGGGGGCCGAAACAATGAGCAGTTCTTC	CASSYGGGRNNEQFF
TRBV7-9	TRBJ2-1	TRBD2	-	TGTGCCAGCAGCTTAAGCGGGAAGAAGGTCAATGAGCAGTTCTTC	CASSLSGKKVNEQFF
TRBV6-5	TRBJ2-1	TRBD1	-	TGTGCCAGCAGCTCTCAGGGGGCAAGCTACAATGAGCAGTTCTTC	CASSSQGASYNEQFF
TRBV5-1	TRBJ1-4	TRBD1	-	TGCGCCAGCAGCTCCGGACAGGGCCTTAATGAAAAACTGTTTTTT	CASSSGQGLNEKLFF
TRBV5-1	TRBJ1-3	-	-	TGCGCCAGCAGCTTTGTCCCTACCTACCTCTCTGGAAACACCATATATTTT	CASSFVPTYLSGNTIYF
TRBV4-3	TRBJ2-1	-	-	TGCGCCAGCAGCCAAGACCCGGGTGAGCAGTTCTTC	CASSQDPGEQFF
TRBV18	TRBJ2-7	-	-	TGTGCCAGCCTACTCACGTCAGGGAACTACGAGCAGTACTTC	CASLLTSGNYEQYF
TRBV27	TRBJ2-2	-	-	TGTGCCAGCAGGGGGGGGCCTGTCGGTCACACCGGGGAGCTGTTTTTT	CASRGGPVGHTGELFF
TRBV6-5	TRBJ2-2	-	-	TGTGCCAGCAGGAAGCCAGGAAGAACCGGGGAGCTGTTTTTT	CASRKPGRTGELFF
TRBV12-5	TRBJ1-1	TRBD1	-	TGTGCTAATGGTACCGGGACAGCGATAACTGAAGCTTTCTTT	CANGTGTAITEAFF
TRBV7-9	TRBJ2-3	-	few	TGTGCCAGCAGCTTCGGAGGGACAGATACGCAGTATTTT	CASSFGGTDTQYF
TRBV3-1/TRBV3-2	TRBJ1-1	-	-	TGTGCCAGCAGCCAAGATAGAGCTGCTGAAGCTTTCTTT	CASSQDRAAEAFF
TRBV7-9	TRBJ2-1	TRBD2	-	TGTGCCAGCAGGCCACTAGCGTCGAGCTCCTACAATGAGCAGTTCTTC	CASRPLASSSYNEQFF
TRBV5-1	TRBJ2-1	TRBD2	-	TGCGCCAGCAGCCTTGCGGGAGTAACCTACAATGAGCAGTTCTTC	CASSLAGVTYNEQFF
TRBV7-9	TRBJ1-6	-	-	TGTGCCAGCAGCCCCGCGGAGGGTAGGGGTGGCTATAATTCACCCCTCCACTTT	CASSPAEGRGGYNSPLHF
TRBV5-1	TRBJ1-2	-	-	TGCGCCAGCAGCTTGGGACTCTCGGACTATGGCTACACCTTC	CASSLGLSDYGYTF
TRBV18	TRBJ2-1	-	-	TGTGCCAGCTCACCACCCTTGGCTAGCGCCAATGAGCAGTTCTTC	CASSPPLASANEQFF
TRBV4-3	TRBJ2-4	-	-	TGCGCCAGCAGCCAAGATCGGCAAGGAGGAAACATTCAGTACTTC	CASSQDRQGGNIQYF
TRBV5-1	TRBJ2-2	TRBD2	once	TGCGCCAGCAGCTGGAGCGGGAGCGACACCGGGGAGCTGTTTTTT	CASSWSGSDTGELFF
TRBV30	TRBJ2-2	TRBD2	-	TGTGCCTGGAGTGTCTTGCGGGAGATAAATACCGGGGAGCTGTTTTTT	CAWSVLREINTGELFF
TRBV20-1	TRBJ2-1	-	once	TGCAGTGGGGAGGCCTACAATGAGCAGTTCTTC	CSGEAYNEQFF
TRBV29-1	TRBJ1-1	TRBD1	-	TGCAGCGTACGACAGGGTTACATGAACACTGAAGCTTTCTTT	CSVRQGYMNTEAFF
TRBV7-2	TRBJ1-4	-	-	TGTGCCAGCAGCCCCCCGGGACACCTCAGTGATGAAAAACTGTTTTTT	CASSPPGHLSDEKLFF
TRBV27	TRBJ2-1	TRBD2	-	TGTGCCAGCACCGATACTAGCGGGACGTACTACAATGAGCAGTTCTTC	CASTDTSGTYYNEQFF
TRBV30	TRBJ1-3	-	-	TGTGCCTGGAGTTTCCTATCGGACACCATATATTTT	CAWSFLSDTIYF
TRBV6-5	TRBJ1-3	-	-	TGTGCCAGCAGATCAGGGACTGGAAACACCATATATTTT	CASRSGTGNTIYF
TRBV3-1/TRBV3-2	TRBJ1-1	-	-	TGTGCCAGCAGCCAAGCTCGACAGAACACTGAAGCTTTCTTT	CASSQARQNTEAFF
TRBV27	TRBJ1-2	-	-	TGTGCCAGCAGTTTGGGGGGGACATCTGGCTACACCTTC	CASSLGGTSGYTF
TRBV6-5	TRBJ1-6	-	-	TGTGCCAGCAGTTACCGCGGCGGAACAAATTCACCCCTCCACTTT	CASSYRGGTNSPLHF
TRBV30	TRBJ2-5	-	-	TGTGCCTGGACTTCTTCGGAGACCCAGTACTTC	CAWTSSETQYF
TRBV3-1/TRBV3-2	TRBJ2-5	-	-	TGTGCCAGCAGCTCCCCCCCGGTCCAAGAGACCCAGTACTTC	CASSSPPVQETQYF